The 27 T cell receptor beta chains presented below share a single source sample, sequenced in a study of prognosis after radiotherapy for stage I lung cancer. It was by two-round multiplex PCR that TCR beta CDR3 was amplified from genomic DNA. Gene-specific primers for each TRBV and TRBJ gene drove first-round PCR. MiXCR, run by TCRdb on the multiplex PCR reads, gives a single entry per CDR3 protein. The sample contains about 30,000 distinct CDR3 sequences, 40% to 60% of which appear only once. The sample in question was PBMCs, obtained before or after stereotactic body radiation therapy (not recorded which). Receptors were obtained from a donor of 50 years or more with non-small cell lung cancer.

This clonotype was detected ten times or more. The chain joins TRBV5-1 to TRBJ1-1, with D maybe TRBD1 (5 bases). Germline assignment: CDR1 SGHRS and CDR2 YFSETQ. Trimming took 3 bases from V and 1 from J, leaving 10 bases between them. This CDR3 has 14 residues. CDR3 DNA sequence: TGCGCCAGCAGCTCGACAGACTCGAACACTGAAGCTTTCTTT. Protein sequence: CASSSTDSNTEAFF. Supplemented by reference TRBV5-1 and TRBJ1-1, the full variable domain reads KAGVTQTPRYLIKTRGQQVTLSCSPISGHRSVSWYQQTPGQGLQFLFEYFSETQRNKGNFPGRFSGRQFSNSRSEMNVSTLELGDSALYLCASSSTDSNTEAFFGQGTRLTVV.

Note on this clonotype: Relative to the germline gene, one junction end is altered; a read error may explain this. This rearrangement joins TRBV12-3 or TRBV12-4 to TRBJ1-2; 8 bases line up with TRBD1. CDR3 length: 13 residues. CDR3 bases: TGTGCCAACAGTGCCCTGGACAGGGAGACCTACACCTTC. The encoded protein is CANSALDRETYTF.

The chain has TRBV12-3 or TRBV12-4 and TRBJ1-6; D remains ambiguous. The length of the CDR3 is 18 residues. The V end lost 6 bases, the J end lost 2 bases, and 20 bases lay between the germline ends. The CDR3 DNA sequence: TGTGCCAGCAGCAGCACGGCCCTAGCGATGACCTATAATTCACCCCTCCACTTT. Its protein is CASSSTALAMTYNSPLHF.

This clonotype has ten or more counts. The CDR3 protein is CASSVRDPNTGELFF. The CDR3 nucleotides are TGCGCCAGCAGCGTTAGGGACCCGAACACCGGGGAGCTGTTTTTT. V usage is TRBV5-1 and J usage is TRBJ2-2; D might be TRBD1 or TRBD2, each matching 5 bases. The ends were cut back, 4 bases at V and 0 bases at J, with 10 bases in the middle. Germline V gene data show CDR1 as SGHRS and CDR2 as YFSETQ. This CDR3 has 15 residues.

Turning to this clonotype: Given a far larger clone just one base away, this is likely a sequencing read error. The DNA of the CDR3 is TGTGCCAGCAGCCCCGCTTGGGGAGGAGGATGGTTTTCTGGCTACACCTTC. It translates to CASSPAWGGGWFSGYTF. The V and J genes are TRBV7-9 and TRBJ1-2; D gene unclear. This CDR3 comprises 17 residues. Deletions cut 5 bases from V and 7 bases from J, with 26 bases between. CDR1 SEHNR and CDR2 FQNEAQ come from the germline V gene (reference sequence).

This clonotype was recorded at least ten times. J is TRBJ2-1 and V is TRBV5-5; TRBD2 matches 8 bases. This CDR3 spans 14 amino acids. Trimming took 2 bases from V and 5 from J; bases not matched to a gene: 3. Germline lookup yields CDR1 SGHKS and CDR2 YYEKEE (reference sequence). The CDR3 here is CASSFTSGDNEQFF. The CDR3 nucleotides read TGTGCCAGCAGCTTTACTAGCGGCGACAATGAGCAGTTCTTC.

The chain is built from TRBV20-1 and TRBJ2-1, with D possibly matching TRBD1 (5 bases). Germline CDR1 reads DFQATT; CDR2 reads SNEGSKA (reference sequence). V lost 3 bases, J lost 7 bases, and 19 bases lay in between. This CDR3 has 15 amino acids. Here the CDR3 DNA reads TGCAGTGCTAGGGACATTCGACTTGGTTTGAATGAGCAGTTCTTC. The encoded protein is CSARDIRLGLNEQFF.

There are many counts of this clonotype. V is TRBV9 and J is TRBJ2-1; TRBD2 agrees at 8 bases. The germline V gene has CDR1 SGDLS and CDR2 YYNGEE. V was pared by 0 bases and J by 9 bases, with 5 bases of the junction left unmatched. The CDR3 covers 14 residues. In nucleotides, the CDR3 is TGTGCCAGCAGCGTAGGTGGTAGCGGGATTGAGCAGTTCTTC. Its translation: CASSVGGSGIEQFF.

The table lists this clonotype with a count of one. This rearrangement joins TRBV6-1 to TRBJ2-3; TRBD2 aligns across 10 bases. The CDR3 runs to 15 residues. With V trimmed by 6 bases and J by 2 bases, 5 bases remained unmatched. CDR1 MNHNS and CDR2 SASEGT come from the germline V gene. The CDR3 loop reads CASSLAGANTDTQYF. In DNA form, the CDR3 reads TGTGCCAGCAGCCTAGCGGGGGCTAACACAGATACGCAGTATTTT.

By sample fraction, this clonotype is medium-sized. V is TRBV6-1 and J is TRBJ1-2; 8 bases align to TRBD1. The CDR3 loop spans 15 amino acids. From germline, CDR1 is MNHNS and CDR2 SASEGT. The J segment lost 2 bases and the V segment lost 2 bases, leaving 4 bases of the junction unmatched. CDR3 coding DNA: TGTGCCAGCAGTGAATCGACAGGGGTGAACTATGGCTACACCTTC. Its translation: CASSESTGVNYGYTF.

This clonotype has ten or more counts. The rearrangement links TRBV7-2 to TRBJ2-7; weak D call: TRBD2 (5 bases). Germline V gene sequence: CDR1 SGHTA, CDR2 FQGNSA. This CDR3 has 14 residues. The V and J ends lost 0 bases and 2 bases respectively, with 8 bases between them. CDR3 bases: TGTGCCAGCAGCTTAGCGTCCGGGACCTACGAGCAGTACTTC. Translated, it gives CASSLASGTYEQYF. The full variable domain, in which reference TRBV7-2 and TRBJ2-7 provide the parts outside the CDR3, is GAGVSQSPSNKVTEKGKDVELRCDPISGHTALYWYRQSLGQGLEFLIYFQGNSAPDKSGLPSDRFSAERTGGSVSTLTIQRTQQEDSAVYLCASSLASGTYEQYFGPGTRLTVT.

To note about this clonotype: No DNA is shown, since the ends of the CDR3 on it are uncertain; the CDR3 is the one TCRdb lists. V is TRBV6-5 and J is TRBJ2-7. Germline lookup yields CDR1 MNHEY and CDR2 SVGAGI. Both ends counted, the CDR3 spans 13 residues. The CDR3 sequence: CASSSSRSGEQCF.

This clonotype has a count of ten or more. The V call is TRBV12-5, the J call TRBJ2-2; D ambiguous. The CDR3 sequence is 14 residues long. Trimming took 6 bases from V and 1 from J, leaving 9 bases between them. The germline gives CDR1 LGHNT, CDR2 FRNRAP. Here the CDR3 DNA reads TGTGCTAGTGGCACGACTCAGAACACCGGGGAGCTGTTTTTT. As protein: CASGTTQNTGELFF.

The chain joins TRBV14 to TRBJ2-7; TRBD2 might be the D (6 bases). The CDR3 extends over 15 amino acids. V lost 5 bases, J lost 2 bases, and 16 bases lay in between. Germline CDR1 is SGHDN and CDR2 is FVKESK. CDR3 region: CASSSAVGRTYEQYF. CDR3 coding DNA: TGTGCCAGCAGCTCAGCGGTCGGGAGAACCTACGAGCAGTACTTC.

This clonotype was recorded many times. The chain recombines TRBV2 with TRBJ1-6; D is uncertain. This CDR3 spans 13 amino acids. V was pared by 0 bases and J by 14 bases, with 11 bases between. Germline V CDR1 and CDR2: SNHLY, FYNNEI. The DNA of the CDR3 is TGTGCCAGCAGTGAAGCTCCTCGTGGGTCCCTCCACTTT. Translating gives CASSEAPRGSLHF.

Concerning this clonotype itself: A single base separates this from a much larger clone, so it may be a read error. The V and J genes are TRBV28 and TRBJ2-7; TRBD2 agrees at 8 bases. The end of the DNA fits TRBJ2-5 better, so the J call may be wrong. CDR3 length equals 14 residues. The germline CDR1 and CDR2 sequences are MDHEN and SYDVKM. This CDR3 reads CASLGRGWQETQYF. The CDR3 DNA sequence: TGTGCCAGCCTCGGGAGGGGTTGGCAAGAGACCCAGTACTTC.

This clonotype was found many times. The CDR3 DNA follows: TGCAGTGCTACCCCCGGGACAGGGGGCGTAGAGACCCAGTACTTC. Residues: CSATPGTGGVETQYF. J is TRBJ2-5 and V is TRBV20-1; 12 positions agree with TRBD1. Per the germline V gene, CDR1 is DFQATT and CDR2 is SNEGSKA (reference sequence). The CDR3 spans 15 residues. Losses at the gene ends were 4 bases for V and 4 bases for J; bases not matched to a gene: 7.

J is TRBJ1-1 and V is TRBV20-1; D remains unclear. The CDR3 is made up of 14 amino acids. Trimming left V 1 base short and J 6 bases short, with 15 bases between. Germline V gene data show CDR1 as DFQATT and CDR2 as SNEGSKA (reference sequence). CDR3 sequence (DNA): TGCAGTGCTAGAGGATACAGAGGGTTCTCTGAAGCTTTCTTT. This codes for CSARGYRGFSEAFF.

The CDR3 loop is CATSDLSGDTQYF. The CDR3 region has the DNA TGTGCCACCAGTGATTTGTCGGGGGATACGCAGTATTTT. The chain couples TRBV24-1 to TRBJ2-3; possible D gene TRBD2, 5 bases. Germline V gene sequence: CDR1 KGHDR, CDR2 SFDVKD. V gave up 0 bases and J gave up 6 bases, with 6 bases separating them. The CDR3 has 13 amino acids.

Points on this clonotype: This may come from a read error, since a much larger clone is one base off. The chain joins TRBV6-4 to TRBJ2-5, with 8 bases identical to TRBD1. This CDR3 contains 15 residues. Germline CDR1 MRHNA, CDR2 SNTAGT. J gave up 2 bases and V 7 bases, and 9 bases lay outside the gene matches. The CDR3 region is CASIDRGRSQETQYF. The CDR3 nucleotides read TGTGCCAGCATCGACAGGGGAAGGAGTCAAGAGACCCAGTACTTC.

This clonotype came up once. It may be a read error: a sequence one base away is much more abundant. This chain links TRBV7-9 with TRBJ1-1; 7 bases are a match to TRBD1. The CDR3 consists of 12 residues. Germline V lookup: CDR1 SEHNR, CDR2 FQNEAQ (reference sequence). The V gene end was trimmed by 5 bases and the J gene end by 7 bases; junction bases not matched to a gene: 4. CDR3 sequence reads: CASSQWTGEAFF. The CDR3 region has the DNA TGTGCCAGCAGCCAATGGACAGGTGAAGCTTTCTTT.

DNA for the CDR3: TGTGCCAGCGGCGGGAGTATGGGCACAGATACGCAGTATTTT. Translation gives CASGGSMGTDTQYF. This sequence joins TRBV11-1 and TRBJ2-3; 7 bases are a match to TRBD2. The CDR3 covers 14 residues. J lost 1 base, V lost 8 bases, and 6 bases had no gene match. Per germline, CDR1 SGHAT and CDR2 FQDESV (reference sequence).

The chain combines TRBV30 with TRBJ1-1; the D is unclear. Trimming left V 0 bases short and J 5 bases short, with 10 bases between. Germline V gene data show CDR1 as GTSNPN and CDR2 as SVGIG (reference sequence). This CDR3 spans 13 amino acids. The CDR3 region has the DNA TGTGCCTGGAGTGTGGGATTGGGGACTGAAGCTTTCTTT. This encodes CAWSVGLGTEAFF.

By share of the sample, this clonotype is medium-sized. The genes are TRBV7-3 and TRBJ1-2; 11 positions agree with TRBD1. CDR3 length: 14 residues. In germline, CDR1 is SGHTA, CDR2 FQGTGA. V dropped 4 bases and J dropped 7; count of bases not matched to a gene: 5. DNA for the CDR3: TGTGCCAGCAGCTCCGGACAGGGGGCGGCTGGCTACACCTTC. It codes for CASSSGQGAAGYTF.

A remark on this clonotype: This likely reflects a read error, since a far larger clone is one base away. The V gene is TRBV6-1, the J gene TRBJ2-2; TRBD2 agrees at 9 bases. Germline V CDR1 and CDR2: MNHNS, SASEGT. The CDR3 length is 15 residues. CDR3 DNA: TGTGCCAGCACCCTAGCGGGGTTTGGCACCTGGGAGCTGTTTTTT. Translation: CASTLAGFGTWELFF.

About this clonotype: A much larger clone is a single base away; this may be a read error. The V call is TRBV7-8, the J call TRBJ1-1; no clear D. Trimming took off 5 bases at V and 8 bases at J, with 18 bases between the two ends. Per the germline V gene, CDR1 is SGHVS and CDR2 is FQNEAQ. This CDR3 has 14 amino acids. The CDR3 reads CASSILGSGYEAFF. For the CDR3, the DNA is TGTGCCAGCAGCATCCTGGGCTCGGGATACGAAGCTTTCTTT.

The V and J genes are TRBV28 and TRBJ2-7; 7 bases align to TRBD1. After removal of 5 bases from V and 0 bases from J, the junction contained 7 bases not matched to a gene. The CDR3 contains 15 residues. CDR1 and CDR2 (germline): MDHEN, SYDVKM. The CDR3 DNA reads as TGTGCCAGCAGTACGTCAGGGACAGTCTCCTACGAGCAGTACTTC. This sequence encodes CASSTSGTVSYEQYF.